A selection of T cell receptor beta chains follows, all from one sample in a study of T-cell memory formation after mild COVID-19. TCRdb re-called the 5' RACE reads through MiXCR, storing one row per CDR3 protein. The table records under 300,000 distinct CDR3 sequences, about 16% of them present only once. The sample comprised PBMCs or a T cell subset sorted from them (not recorded which). The receptor set was obtained from a man aged 18 to 29 who had mild COVID-19 (a few samples of this study predate the infection). Cell type and time point are not known. CDR3s include the opening cysteine and the closing phenylalanine or tryptophan.

TRBV5-1	TRBJ2-1	CASSLTSIYGNEQFF
TRBV9	TRBJ1-1	CASSVSGTGDYEAFF
TRBV5-1	TRBJ1-1	CASSLEHPGGTEAFF
TRBV4-3	TRBJ1-6	CASSQGTGRNSPLHF
TRBV6-6	TRBJ2-3	CASSLPGPLTDTQYF
TRBV4-3	TRBJ1-3	CASSQGRVLGGNTIYF
TRBV28	TRBJ2-3	CASSSSVPDTQYF
TRBV4-1	TRBJ2-3	CASSQDNGEGDTQYF
TRBV5-1	TRBJ2-3	CASSSGQAQFTDTQYF
TRBV9	TRBJ1-5	CASSGRGADQPQHF
TRBV12-3/TRBV12-4	TRBJ2-3	CASSGAPRVSTDTQYF
TRBV29-1	TRBJ1-1	CSVAQGWGMNTEAFF
TRBV10-3	TRBJ2-3	CATQLAGGTADTQYF
TRBV6-6	TRBJ1-3	CASSYSGQGVTIYF
TRBV6-5	TRBJ1-2	CASSSGWVYGYTF
TRBV4-3	TRBJ2-1	CASSQDGDRQEQFF
TRBV9	TRBJ2-2	CASRAGGSNTGELFF
TRBV2	TRBJ1-1	CASSVVEGLTEAFF
TRBV6-2/TRBV6-3	TRBJ2-4	CASSRGAKNIQYF
TRBV11-2	TRBJ2-4	CASSPGTGGIQYF
TRBV7-9	TRBJ2-5	CASSLVPHGRETQYF
TRBV20-1	TRBJ1-5	CSARGGSGNQPQHF
TRBV4-1	TRBJ1-1	CASSQAAGKGRNTEAFF
TRBV20-1	TRBJ1-5	CSAMQGGGNQPQHF
TRBV29-1	TRBJ1-2	CSVDRGLGYTF
TRBV15	TRBJ1-5	CATSRVGQPQHF
TRBV11-1	TRBJ2-1	CASSPGTSGAHQAYNEQFF
TRBV20-1	TRBJ2-1	CSAPSPGGLYNEQFF
TRBV4-3	TRBJ2-1	CASSQDNQGDRFTQFF
TRBV11-1	TRBJ2-1	CASSTGTASYNEQFF
TRBV11-2	TRBJ1-2	CASSLTNGYGYTF
TRBV15	TRBJ2-7	CATSSGGNYEQYF
TRBV9	TRBJ2-1	CASSVEGTGWNEQFF
TRBV6-5	TRBJ2-3	CASSRRASTDTQYF
TRBV3-1	TRBJ1-1	CASSQDSGTGARLGNTEAFF